The 15 T cell receptor beta chains in this list originate from one sample, sequenced in a study of vaccination and CD4 T cells after COVID-19. Regarding treatment: roughly 10-day PBMC culture with coronavirus spike peptide pools or control peptides (ViraFEST assay). These receptors' antigens are unknown. Sequencing of the DNA from cultured CD4+ T cells was carried out with the Oncomine TCR Beta short-read assay. TCRdb itself ran the PCR reads through MiXCR, one entry per CDR3 protein. Here the sample spans 20,000 to 30,000 distinct CDR3 sequences, more than 35% being singletons. Material: CD4+ T cells from blood, cultured in vitro. The receptor set was obtained from a human donor who had recovered from COVID-19.

The gene calls are TRBV20-1 and TRBJ2-2; tentatively, D is TRBD2 (6 bases). Trimming took off 1 base at V and 2 bases at J, with 11 bases between the two ends. CDR1 DFQATT and CDR2 SNEGSKA come from the germline V gene (reference sequence). The CDR3 sequence is 15 residues long. In nucleotides, the CDR3 is TGCAGTGCTAGAGGGGCGGGGATAAACACCGGGGAGCTGTTTTTT. Its protein is CSARGAGINTGELFF.

This clonotype was observed a handful of times. This sequence joins TRBV21-1 and TRBJ2-7. TRBV21-1 represents a pseudogene. This CDR3 region has 15 residues. In DNA, the CDR3 is TGTGCCAGCAGACCACCATTTGACACCCACTACGAGCAGTACTTC. Its protein is CASRPPFDTHYEQYF.

V and J are TRBV20-1 and TRBJ1-1, with 12 nucleotides matching TRBD1. V lost 5 bases to trimming and J lost 5 bases; unmatched junction nucleotides: 9. The CDR3 covers 15 residues. Per the germline V gene, CDR1 is DFQATT and CDR2 is SNEGSKA (reference sequence). The CDR3 nucleotides are TGCAGTGCTTCGCGGGACAGGGGGCTAGGAACTGAAGCTTTCTTT. It translates to CSASRDRGLGTEAFF.

The V gene is TRBV23-1, the J gene TRBJ1-5, with 7 bases that match TRBD1. TRBV23-1 is identified as an open reading frame with a role that is uncertain. Losses at the gene ends were 6 bases for V and 2 bases for J; bases not matched to a gene: 10. The CDR3 loop spans 16 amino acids. Written as DNA, the CDR3 is TGCGCCAGCAGCCTATCAGAGGGGGCTGGCAATCAGCCCCAGCATTTT. This gives the protein CASSLSEGAGNQPQHF.

Only a few counts were recorded for this clonotype. This rearrangement joins TRBV20-1 to TRBJ1-6; the D is unclear. This CDR3 is built from 15 residues. Germline assignment: CDR1 DFQATT and CDR2 SNEGSKA (reference sequence). V was cut by 1 base and J by 0 bases, with 7 bases left in between. CDR3 amino acids: CSARADGSYNSPLHF. Here the CDR3 DNA reads TGCAGTGCTAGAGCGGACGGCTCCTATAATTCACCCCTCCACTTT.

The chain employs TRBV20-1 and TRBJ2-3; D remains unclear. Trimming removed 3 bases at V and 1 base at J, with 8 bases between. The CDR3 is made up of 13 amino acids. Germline-derived CDR1 and CDR2 are DFQATT and SNEGSKA (reference sequence). The CDR3 region is CSARYHGTDTQYF. The DNA for the CDR3 is TGCAGTGCTAGGTACCACGGCACAGATACGCAGTATTTT.

The chain joins TRBV19 to TRBJ1-6; 10 positions agree with TRBD1. The junction had 6 bases not matched to a gene; V was cut back by 7 bases and J by 6 bases. The length of the CDR3 is 15 residues. Germline values: CDR1 LNHDA, CDR2 SQIVND (reference sequence). DNA of the CDR3: TGTGCCAGTACCGGGACAGGGGTCGGTAATTCACCCCTCCACTTT. Translating gives CASTGTGVGNSPLHF.

The genes are TRBV6-5 and TRBJ1-3, with TRBD1 identical over 10 bases. This CDR3 has 16 residues. The germline CDR1 and CDR2 sequences are MNHEY and SVGAGI. Trimming cost V 0 bases and J 4 bases; bases outside gene matches: 3. CDR3 region: CASSYSVGQGGNTIYF. The CDR3 coding sequence is TGTGCCAGCAGTTACTCGGTGGGACAGGGGGGAAACACCATATATTTT.

CDR3 nucleotide sequence: TGTGCCAGCAGTTACTCTCGGGGAGTCTCCTACGAGCAGTACTTC. Protein product: CASSYSRGVSYEQYF. This sequence joins TRBV6-5 and TRBJ2-7, with D possibly TRBD2 on 5 matching bases. The CDR3 covers 15 residues. Trimming left V 0 bases short and J 0 bases short, with 9 bases between. CDR1 MNHEY and CDR2 SVGAGI come from the germline V gene.

The chain combines TRBV6-1 with TRBJ2-4; TRBD2 might be the D (6 bases). V lost 6 bases to trimming and J lost 8 bases, with 14 bases between them. The CDR3 extends over 13 amino acids. Germline values: CDR1 MNHNS, CDR2 SASEGT. CDR3 coding DNA: TGTGCCAGCAGCCGTACGGGGGAGGACATTCAGTACTTC. Amino acids: CASSRTGEDIQYF.

This chain links TRBV7-2 with TRBJ2-5; the D call may be TRBD1 or TRBD2 (6 bases each). The CDR3 extends over 13 amino acids. CDR1 is SGHTA, CDR2 FQGNSA, per germline. V was trimmed by 1 base and J by 11 bases, leaving 14 bases between them. The CDR3 is CASSLDGKGGQYF. CDR3 nucleotide sequence: TGTGCCAGCAGCTTAGATGGGAAGGGGGGACAGTACTTC.

This clonotype appeared a single time. The gene calls are TRBV25-1 and TRBJ2-5; tentatively, D is TRBD1 or TRBD2 (5 bases each). Trimming pared 4 bases from V and 4 bases from J, leaving 10 bases between. The CDR3 has 13 amino acids. The germline V gene has CDR1 MGHDK and CDR2 SYGVNS. This CDR3 reads CASSARGRETQYF. For the CDR3, the DNA is TGTGCCAGCAGTGCCCGGGGACGAGAGACCCAGTACTTC.

The rearrangement joins TRBV7-3 to TRBJ2-7; 8 positions match TRBD2. The V segment lost 2 bases and the J segment 0 bases; nucleotides outside the gene matches: 3. The CDR3 totals 15 residues. Germline V gene sequence: CDR1 SGHTA, CDR2 FQGTGA. The CDR3 nucleotides read TGTGCCAGCAGCTTATTGGGGACTAGCTCCTACGAGCAGTACTTC. It specifies CASSLLGTSSYEQYF. Drawing the rest from reference TRBV7-3 and TRBJ2-7, the complete variable domain is GAGVSQTPSNKVTEKGKYVELRCDPISGHTALYWYRQSLGQGPEFLIYFQGTGAADDSGLPNDRFFAVRPEGSVSTLKIQRTERGDSAVYLCASSLLGTSSYEQYFGPGTRLTVT.

The chain links TRBV27 to TRBJ1-5, with unresolved D. Germline CDR1 is MNHEY and CDR2 is SMNVEV (reference sequence). V was pared by 1 base and J by 2 bases, with 12 bases between. CDR3 size: 16 residues. The CDR3 loop reads CASSLLIHLGNQPQHF. The DNA of the CDR3 is TGTGCCAGCAGTTTATTGATACATCTGGGCAATCAGCCCCAGCATTTT.

The V gene is TRBV4-1, the J gene TRBJ2-5; TRBD2 agrees at 9 bases. Germline-derived CDR1 and CDR2 are MGHRA and YSYEKL. Trimming removed 4 bases from V and 5 bases from J; junction bases left unmatched: 2. This CDR3 has 13 residues. The CDR3: CASSPGTSETQYF. Here the CDR3 DNA reads TGCGCCAGCAGCCCCGGGACTAGCGAGACCCAGTACTTC.